This T cell receptor beta chain emerged from a study of blood T cell repertoires in COVID-19. CDR1 SGDLS and CDR2 YYNGEE come from the germline V gene. The CDR3 is made up of 15 amino acids. J lost 6 bases, V lost 5 bases, and 12 bases had no gene match. Profiling relied on immunoSEQ multiplex PCR, and the TCRdb table lists in-frame clones only, not all of them. The sample has some 160,000 clones; 65% to 85% are singletons. The receptor's source is a man between 70 and 80 years old with active or convalescent COVID-19. This chain joins TRBV9 and TRBJ2-3; 7 bases are a match to TRBD1. Sequencing used peripheral blood. This CDR3 reads CASRATGSLRDTQYF. The CDR3 region has the DNA TGTGCCAGCAGAGCGACAGGGAGTCTTCGGGATACGCAGTATTTT.